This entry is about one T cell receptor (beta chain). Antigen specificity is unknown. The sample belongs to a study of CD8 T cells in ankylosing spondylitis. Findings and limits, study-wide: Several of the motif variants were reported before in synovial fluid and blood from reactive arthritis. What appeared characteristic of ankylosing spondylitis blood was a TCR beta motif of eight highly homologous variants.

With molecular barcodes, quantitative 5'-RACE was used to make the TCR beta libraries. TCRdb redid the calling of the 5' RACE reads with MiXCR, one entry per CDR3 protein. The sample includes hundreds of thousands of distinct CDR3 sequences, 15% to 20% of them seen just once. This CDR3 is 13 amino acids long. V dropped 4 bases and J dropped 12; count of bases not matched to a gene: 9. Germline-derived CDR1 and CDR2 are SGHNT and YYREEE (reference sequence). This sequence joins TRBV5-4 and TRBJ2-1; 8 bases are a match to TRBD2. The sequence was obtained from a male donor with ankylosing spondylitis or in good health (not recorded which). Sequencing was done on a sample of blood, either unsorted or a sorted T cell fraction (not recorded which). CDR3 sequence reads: CASSLVGTSGQFF. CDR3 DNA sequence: TGTGCCAGCAGCCTGGTTGGGACTAGTGGGCAGTTCTTC.